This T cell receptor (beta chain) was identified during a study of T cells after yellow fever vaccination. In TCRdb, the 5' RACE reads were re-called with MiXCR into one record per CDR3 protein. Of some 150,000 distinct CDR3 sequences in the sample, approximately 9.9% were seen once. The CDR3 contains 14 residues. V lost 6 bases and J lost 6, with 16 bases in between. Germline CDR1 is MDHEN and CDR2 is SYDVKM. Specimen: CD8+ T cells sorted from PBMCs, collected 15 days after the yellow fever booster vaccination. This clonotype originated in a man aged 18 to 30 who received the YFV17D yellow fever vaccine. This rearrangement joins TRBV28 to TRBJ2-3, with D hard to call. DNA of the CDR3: TGTGCCAGCAGCAAATTCGGTATCGCGGATACGCAGTATTTT. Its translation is CASSKFGIADTQYF.